Following are 8 T cell receptor beta chains from one sample sequenced in a study of OX40 agonist ivuxolimab in advanced cancers. Data came from immunoSEQ multiplex PCR; TCRdb stores just in-frame clones and leaves some out. Here the sample spans 30,000 to 45,000 clones, more than 75% being singletons. The specimen was CD4+ or CD8+ T cells sorted from blood, collected in a trial of the OX40 agonist ivuxolimab. The receptors come from an adult with an advanced solid tumor such as melanoma, head and neck, liver or kidney cancer.

The chain uses TRBV7-6 and TRBJ2-5; 8 positions match TRBD2. CDR3 size: 14 residues. J lost 5 bases, V lost 1 base, and 3 bases had no gene match. Per germline, CDR1 SGHVS and CDR2 FNYEAQ. Written as DNA, the CDR3 is TGTGCCAGCAGCTTAGAGCGGGAGAGTGAGACCCAGTACTTC. It is translated as CASSLERESETQYF. The full variable domain, completed using reference TRBV7-6 and TRBJ2-5, is GAGVSQSPRYKVTKRGQDVALRCDPISGHVSLYWYRQALGQGPEFLTYFNYEAQQDKSGLPNDRFSAERPEGSISTLTIQRTEQRDSAMYRCASSLERESETQYFGPGTRLLVL.

The table lists this clone with a count of one. The CDR3 DNA follows: TGTGCCAGCAGCGGGGGGGTCATAAGTGGTGAAAAACTGTTTTTT. Translation gives CASSGGVISGEKLFF. The gene calls are TRBV7-9 and TRBJ1-4; D may be TRBD1 (5 bases). The CDR3 contains 15 residues. V lost 5 bases to trimming and J lost 7 bases, with 17 bases between them. Germline V gene sequence: CDR1 SEHNR, CDR2 FQNEAQ (reference sequence).

V is TRBV9 and J is TRBJ1-5; no definite D call. Germline V gene lookup returns CDR1 SGDLS and CDR2 YYNGEE. The V end was cut by 3 bases, the J end by 2 bases, with 6 bases between. The CDR3 runs 13 residues. The DNA for the CDR3 is TGTGCCAGCAGCGGGGAAGGCAATCAGCCCCAGCATTTT. It yields the protein CASSGEGNQPQHF.

V gene TRBV27 combines with J gene TRBJ2-5, with a weak D call TRBD2 (6 bases). This CDR3 is 14 amino acids long. The ends were cut back, 0 bases at V and 5 bases at J, with 10 bases in the middle. The germline V gene has CDR1 MNHEY and CDR2 SMNVEV (reference sequence). CDR3 residues: CASSLSEAGETQYF. The CDR3 DNA sequence: TGTGCCAGCAGTTTATCGGAGGCGGGGGAGACCCAGTACTTC.

The rearrangement links TRBV7-9 to TRBJ2-1; 10 bases align to TRBD2. Losses at the gene ends were 6 bases for V and 4 bases for J; bases not matched to a gene: 6. The CDR3 totals 15 residues. The V gene's germline CDR1 is SEHNR and CDR2 FQNEAQ (reference sequence). CDR3 region: CASSSGLAEYNEQFF. For the CDR3, the DNA is TGTGCCAGCAGTTCAGGACTAGCGGAGTACAATGAGCAGTTCTTC.

This chain connects TRBV15 to TRBJ2-5, with D possibly matching TRBD2 (5 bases). The germline V and J ends were trimmed by 4 bases and 0 bases, with 9 bases remaining between them. Germline CDR1 LNHNV, CDR2 YYDKDF (reference sequence). CDR3 length: 14 residues. The CDR3 sequence is CATSTGINQETQYF. For the CDR3, the DNA is TGTGCCACCAGCACCGGGATCAACCAAGAGACCCAGTACTTC.

The CDR3 sequence is CASSERTFNQATGYTF. In DNA, the CDR3 is TGTGCCAGCAGCGAAAGAACGTTCAATCAGGCGACGGGCTACACCTTC. The chain has TRBV13 and TRBJ1-2; no clear D gene. Between the trimmed V and J ends, which lost 5 bases and 8 bases, there was a span of 24 bases. This CDR3 comprises 16 residues. CDR1 and CDR2 from the germline V gene are PRHDT and FYEKMQ (reference sequence).

The chain couples TRBV7-3 to TRBJ2-2; the D call may be TRBD1 or TRBD2 (5 bases each). Germline V gives CDR1 SGHTA, CDR2 FQGTGA. V was trimmed by 5 bases and J by 0 bases, leaving 16 bases between them. This CDR3 comprises 17 residues. In DNA form, the CDR3 reads TGTGCCAGCAGCCTTCCAGTTGGGGGATCGAACACCGGGGAGCTGTTTTTT. Translation: CASSLPVGGSNTGELFF.